The subject of this entry is one T cell receptor beta chain. Its antigen remains undetermined. There are no base qualities to consult, and no much larger clone falls within one base. High-throughput TCR beta sequencing profiled peripheral blood CD8+ and CD4+ T cells from healthy donors, Susac syndrome patients and multiple sclerosis patients. Healthy donors were included as age- and sex-matched controls. Bulk CD8+ and CD4+ T cells were purified magnetically by negative isolation, whereas CD8+ TEMRA cells were enriched by FACS. Blood was drawn into EDTA tubes, processed within 24 hours, and PBMCs were isolated by density gradient centrifugation. PBMCs intended for TCR sequencing were cryopreserved in liquid nitrogen and thawed later in a water bath at 37 degrees C. The sorted or isolated CD4+, CD8+ and CD8+ TEMRA cells reached a purity of at least 90%. This entry is derived from a study of CD8 T cells in Susac syndrome (dated by TCRdb to about 2019). About the investigation overall: Whether CD8+ T cell activation and differentiation in Susac syndrome was antigen driven was tested using repertoire sequencing.

V sheds 8 bases and J sheds 0 bases, leaving 14 bases between their ends. From its cysteine to its phenylalanine, the CDR3 spans 14 amino acids. The CDR3 DNA has 42 bases and is translated from base 1. Taken from the germline V gene (reference sequence), the CDR1 and CDR2 loops are GTSNPN and SVGIG. RNA was extracted with the RNeasy kit and 0.5 to 1 ug was reverse transcribed using random hexamers. The immunoSEQ multiplex PCR assay, which covers 54 Vbeta and 13 Jbeta segments, was used to amplify TCR beta CDR3 regions. PCR amplification bias was corrected by using a synthetic template baseline for primer optimization and computational correction. As for the original processing: Only productive sequences were kept, with reads annotated to V, D and J genes according to IMGT and analyzed in immunoSEQ Analyzer. Clonality was calculated as one minus the Shannon entropy normalized by log2 of the number of productive unique sequences. For each patient and control, public and private clones were evaluated among the 100 most prevalent clones. Clones were defined as Susac-specific if absent from the healthy and MS cohorts, from 1052 published viral clones and from other ImmuneACCESS disease sequences. Starting from the raw public reads, TCRdb applied fastp trimming at Q25, assembled clones with MiXCR and retained in-frame beta chains. Rows with one shared CDR3 protein collapse into an entry with the most common genes and DNA. TCRdb, rather than the study authors, made the V and J calls. In all, the sample holds roughly 190,000 distinct CDR3 sequences, and roughly 92% of those were seen once. The top ten constitute 0.095% to 0.12% of the sample.

Beyond this particular receptor, the publication reports: The number of individuals in the TCR sequencing and HLA analysis was recognized as being relatively small.

The sequence came from a human donor in good health. The specimen was CD4+ T cells from PBMCs. Recombination linked TRBV30 to TRBJ1-3; the D gene assignment is ambiguous. The CDR3 protein: CAGTIQDSGNTIYF. The sequenced DNA: TGTGCCGGAACTATCCAGGACTCTGGAAACACCATATATTTT.